This is a list of T cell receptor beta chains from one sample in a study of CXCR3 chemokines and chemotherapy response in bladder cancer. Each CDR3 protein gets one entry after TCRdb re-called the PCR reads with MiXCR. The table records several thousand distinct CDR3 sequences, around an eighth of them present only once. The sample here was taken from a patient whose treatment included neoadjuvant chemotherapy. These receptors originate from a human donor with bladder cancer that responded to neoadjuvant chemotherapy. Each CDR3 is given with its conserved first and last residue. D genes are given only for firm matches. The size field reads once, few or many counts, or a class when the clone is expanded.

>TRBJ1-6|TRBV6-1|few|-
TGTGCCAGCAGCCAGGGGCCCTATAATTCACCCCTCCACTTT
CASSQGPYNSPLHF
>TRBJ2-7|TRBV6-1|many|TRBD1
TGTGCCAGCAGTGGGTTCGGGACAGGGGTCGCGGAGCAGTACTTC
CASSGFGTGVAEQYF